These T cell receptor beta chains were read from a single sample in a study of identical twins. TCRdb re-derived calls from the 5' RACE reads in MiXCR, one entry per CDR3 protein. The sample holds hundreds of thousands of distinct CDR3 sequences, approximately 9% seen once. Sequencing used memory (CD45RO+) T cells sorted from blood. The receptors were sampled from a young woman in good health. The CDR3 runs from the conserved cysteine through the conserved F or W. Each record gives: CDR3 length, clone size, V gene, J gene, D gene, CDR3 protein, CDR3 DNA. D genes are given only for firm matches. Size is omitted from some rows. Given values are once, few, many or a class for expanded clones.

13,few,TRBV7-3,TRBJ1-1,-,CASATSGNTEAFF,TGTGCCAGCGCAACTTCCGGGAACACTGAAGCTTTCTTT
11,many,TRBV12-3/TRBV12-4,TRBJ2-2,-,CASRYTGELFF,TGTGCCAGCAGATACACCGGGGAGCTGTTTTTT
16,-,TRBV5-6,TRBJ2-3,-,CASSSQTEGLADTQYF,TGTGCCAGCAGCTCCCAGACGGAGGGCCTCGCAGATACGCAGTATTTT
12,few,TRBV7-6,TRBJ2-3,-,CASTTQSGTQYF,TGTGCCAGCACCACCCAGTCGGGTACGCAGTATTTT
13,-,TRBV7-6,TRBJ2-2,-,CASSSSAGGELFF,TGTGCCAGCAGCTCCAGCGCGGGGGGGGAGCTGTTTTTT
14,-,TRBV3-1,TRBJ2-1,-,CASSQESENNEQFF,TGTGCCAGCAGCCAAGAGTCAGAGAACAATGAGCAGTTCTTC
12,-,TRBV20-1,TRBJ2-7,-,CSAKAPNYEQYF,TGCAGTGCTAAGGCGCCCAACTACGAGCAGTACTTC
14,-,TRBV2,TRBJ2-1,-,CASREDRNYNEQFF,TGTGCCAGCAGAGAGGACAGAAACTACAATGAGCAGTTCTTC
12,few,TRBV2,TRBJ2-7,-,CASNTDSYEQYF,TGTGCCAGCAATACTGATTCCTACGAGCAGTACTTC
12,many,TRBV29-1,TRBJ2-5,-,CSVQAGQETQYF,TGCAGCGTTCAAGCAGGGCAAGAGACCCAGTACTTC
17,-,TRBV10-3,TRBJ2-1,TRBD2,CAISTSVSLAGDYEQFF,TGTGCCATCAGTACCAGCGTCAGCCTAGCGGGGGATTATGAGCAGTTCTTC
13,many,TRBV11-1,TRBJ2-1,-,CASSLRTYNEQFF,TGTGCCAGCAGCTTAAGGACGTACAATGAGCAGTTCTTC
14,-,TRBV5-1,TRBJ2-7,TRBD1,CASSGAGGSYEQYF,TGCGCCAGCAGCGGGGCAGGGGGTTCCTACGAGCAGTACTTC
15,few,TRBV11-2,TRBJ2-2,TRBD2,CASSGPGGAAGELFF,TGTGCCAGCAGCGGCCCCGGGGGGGCGGCCGGGGAGCTGTTTTTT
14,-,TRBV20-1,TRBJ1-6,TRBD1,CSARAGQLYSPLHF,TGCAGTGCTAGGGCGGGACAGCTGTATTCACCCCTCCACTTT
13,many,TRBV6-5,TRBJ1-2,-,CASSYSRFNGYTF,TGTGCCAGCAGTTACTCCCGGTTTAATGGCTACACCTTC
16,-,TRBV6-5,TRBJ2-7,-,CASSYRGTGSSYEQYF,TGTGCCAGCAGTTACAGGGGGACGGGGAGCTCCTACGAGCAGTACTTC